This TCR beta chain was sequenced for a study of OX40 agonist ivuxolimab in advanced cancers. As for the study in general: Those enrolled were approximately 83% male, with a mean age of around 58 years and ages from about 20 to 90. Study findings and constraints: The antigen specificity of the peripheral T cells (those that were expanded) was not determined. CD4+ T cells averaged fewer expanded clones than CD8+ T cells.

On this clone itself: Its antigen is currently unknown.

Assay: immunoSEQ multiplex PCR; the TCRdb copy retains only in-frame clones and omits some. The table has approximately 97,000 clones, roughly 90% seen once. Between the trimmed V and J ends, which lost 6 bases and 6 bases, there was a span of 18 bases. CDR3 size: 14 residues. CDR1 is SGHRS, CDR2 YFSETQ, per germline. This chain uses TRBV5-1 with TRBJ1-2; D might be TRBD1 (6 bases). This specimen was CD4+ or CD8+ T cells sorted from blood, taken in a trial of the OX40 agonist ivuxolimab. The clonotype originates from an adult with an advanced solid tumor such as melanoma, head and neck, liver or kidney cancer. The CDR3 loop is CASTEPTGANGYTF. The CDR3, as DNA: TGCGCCAGCACCGAACCGACGGGGGCGAATGGCTACACCTTC.